The 8 T cell receptor beta chains listed next were all sequenced from one sample in a study of blood T cell repertoires in COVID-19. Here immunoSEQ multiplex PCR was the method, and the copy in TCRdb shows in-frame clones only, minus some. The sample holds under 250,000 clones, approximately 80% seen once. The sequencing sample was made of peripheral blood. The source is a human donor in a cohort sampled during active COVID-19.

This chain uses TRBV5-1 with TRBJ1-2; 9 bases map to TRBD1. Trimming cost V 2 bases and J 2 bases; bases outside gene matches: 1. This CDR3 spans 14 amino acids. The germline gives CDR1 SGHRS, CDR2 YFSETQ. The CDR3 DNA reads TGCGCCAGCAGCTTCGGACAGGGGAACTATGGCTACACCTTC. Its translation is CASSFGQGNYGYTF. Filled out from reference TRBV5-1 and TRBJ1-2, the complete variable domain reads KAGVTQTPRYLIKTRGQQVTLSCSPISGHRSVSWYQQTPGQGLQFLFEYFSETQRNKGNFPGRFSGRQFSNSRSEMNVSTLELGDSALYLCASSFGQGNYGYTFGSGTRLTVV.

V is TRBV5-1 and J is TRBJ2-1; 8 nucleotides align to TRBD2. Germline CDR1 reads SGHRS; CDR2 reads YFSETQ. The junction had 9 bases not matched to a gene; V was cut back by 5 bases and J by 5 bases. The CDR3 extends over 15 amino acids. The CDR3 loop reads CASSKGLAGDNEQFF. DNA of the CDR3: TGCGCCAGCAGTAAGGGGCTAGCGGGTGACAATGAGCAGTTCTTC.

V usage is TRBV15 and J usage is TRBJ1-1, with D hard to call. V lost 1 base and J 3 bases, leaving 6 bases between the germline ends. CDR1 is LNHNV, CDR2 YYDKDF, per germline (reference sequence). The CDR3 spans 13 residues. CDR3: CATSRGGYTEAFF. DNA of the CDR3: TGTGCCACCAGCAGAGGAGGATACACTGAAGCTTTCTTT.

The table lists this clone with a few counts. The chain joins TRBV24-1 to TRBJ2-2; D perhaps matches TRBD2 (6 bases). CDR3 size: 15 residues. V was pared by 1 base and J by 7 bases, with 12 bases between. CDR1 is KGHDR, CDR2 SFDVKD, per germline. The chain's CDR3 is CATSDFGGADGELFF. The CDR3 DNA sequence: TGTGCCACCAGTGATTTCGGAGGGGCTGACGGGGAGCTGTTTTTT.

V and J are TRBV28 and TRBJ1-5; D gene unclear. CDR3 length equals 14 residues. Germline V gene lookup returns CDR1 MDHEN and CDR2 SYDVKM. The ends were cut back, 3 bases at V and 3 bases at J, with 9 bases in the middle. CDR3 coding DNA: TGTGCCAGCAGTTTCCCAGAATACAATCAGCCCCAGCATTTT. Amino acid sequence: CASSFPEYNQPQHF.

The chain combines TRBV4-2 with TRBJ1-1; D uncertain. Trimming shortened V by 0 bases and J by 8 bases, and 10 bases separated the two germline ends. Germline V gives CDR1 LGHNA, CDR2 YNFKEQ. The CDR3 totals 13 residues. CDR3 loop: CASSQDEGGEAFF. As DNA, the CDR3 is TGTGCCAGCAGCCAAGATGAGGGAGGGGAAGCTTTCTTT.

The chain has TRBV30 and TRBJ2-2; TRBD1 might be the D (6 bases). The CDR3 contains 15 residues. V lost 3 bases and J lost 0, with 11 bases in between. Germline V CDR1 and CDR2: GTSNPN, SVGIG (reference sequence). The CDR3 is CAWRTGTTNTGELFF. The DNA for the CDR3 is TGTGCCTGGAGAACCGGGACAACGAACACCGGGGAGCTGTTTTTT.

This sequence joins TRBV29-1 and TRBJ1-1; 9 nucleotides line up with TRBD1. Germline CDR1 SQVTM, CDR2 ANQGSEA. The CDR3 length is 13 residues. V dropped 2 bases and J dropped 5; count of bases not matched to a gene: 3. CDR3 sequence reads: CSVERQGGTEAFF. CDR3 in DNA: TGCAGCGTTGAAAGACAGGGGGGGACTGAAGCTTTCTTT.